The clone carrying this TCR beta chain has a single count. Its antigen is unidentified. This specimen belongs to a study of blood T cells in healthy people across ages. Through a sample-barcoded 5' primer and a J-beta primer mix, a second PCR was run for roughly 6 to 12 cycles. Each cDNA molecule received a tag from a template-switch adaptor that had 12 random nucleotides. TCRdb reanalysed the 5' RACE reads using MiXCR and keeps one entry per CDR3 protein. This table has about 1.4 million distinct CDR3 sequences, 55% to 75% appearing once. Whole-study results and caveats: Because donor CMV status was unknown, expanded clonotype changes were possibly confounded.

The CDR3 covers 14 residues. Germline values: CDR1 KGHDR, CDR2 SFDVKD. This chain uses TRBV24-1 with TRBJ2-7, with D maybe TRBD2 (5 bases). The closer fit of TRBJ2-5 to the DNA end suggests the J call may be wrong. The receptor was isolated from a man aged 18 to 29 in good health. Sequenced sample: blood. DNA of the CDR3: TGTGCCACCAGTGATTTTCGGGGTATGGAGACCCAGTACTTC. Translated, it gives CATSDFRGMETQYF.